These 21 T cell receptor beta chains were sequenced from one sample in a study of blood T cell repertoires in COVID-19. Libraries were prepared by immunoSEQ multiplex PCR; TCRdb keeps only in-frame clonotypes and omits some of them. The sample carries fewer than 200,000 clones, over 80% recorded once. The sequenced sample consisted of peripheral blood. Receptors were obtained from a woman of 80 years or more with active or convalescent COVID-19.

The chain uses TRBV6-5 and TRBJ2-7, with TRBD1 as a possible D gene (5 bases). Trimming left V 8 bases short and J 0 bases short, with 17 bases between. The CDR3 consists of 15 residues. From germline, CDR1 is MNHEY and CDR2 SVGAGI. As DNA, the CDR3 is TGTGCCAGCTCCCTTGGGGCAGGGCCCTCCTACGAGCAGTACTTC. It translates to CASSLGAGPSYEQYF.

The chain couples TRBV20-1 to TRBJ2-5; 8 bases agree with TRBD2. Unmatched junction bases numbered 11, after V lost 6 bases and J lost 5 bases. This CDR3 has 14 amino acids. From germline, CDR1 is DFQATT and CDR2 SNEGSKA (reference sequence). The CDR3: CSASSGGNGETQYF. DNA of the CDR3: TGCAGTGCCAGTTCGGGGGGGAATGGGGAGACCCAGTACTTC.

The CDR3 DNA reads TGTGCCAGCAGCGATAGGGCAGGGGGGACTGAAGCTTTCTTT. Amino acid sequence: CASSDRAGGTEAFF. The chain is built from TRBV9 and TRBJ1-1, with 7 nucleotides matching TRBD1. CDR3 length equals 14 residues. Germline trimming cut 3 bases from V and 5 bases from J; bases unmatched to any gene: 7. Germline-derived CDR1 and CDR2 are SGDLS and YYNGEE.

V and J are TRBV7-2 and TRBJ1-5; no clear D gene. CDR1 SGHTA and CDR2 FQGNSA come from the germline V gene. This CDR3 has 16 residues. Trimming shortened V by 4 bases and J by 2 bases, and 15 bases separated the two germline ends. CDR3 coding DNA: TGTGCCAGCAGCTACCTTCCGGGAGGCGGCAATCAGCCCCAGCATTTT. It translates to CASSYLPGGGNQPQHF.

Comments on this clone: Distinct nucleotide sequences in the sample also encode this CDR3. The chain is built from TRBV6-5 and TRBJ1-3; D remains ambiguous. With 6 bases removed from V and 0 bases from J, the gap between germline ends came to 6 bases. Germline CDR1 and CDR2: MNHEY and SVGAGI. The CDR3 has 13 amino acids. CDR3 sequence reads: CASRGSSGNTIYF. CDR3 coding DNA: TGTGCCAGCAGGGGCAGCTCTGGAAACACCATATATTTT.

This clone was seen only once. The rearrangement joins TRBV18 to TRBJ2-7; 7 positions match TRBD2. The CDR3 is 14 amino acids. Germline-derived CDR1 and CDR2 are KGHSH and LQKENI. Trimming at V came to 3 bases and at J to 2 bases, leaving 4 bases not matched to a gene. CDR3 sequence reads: CASSPAGVTYEQYF. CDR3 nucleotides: TGTGCCAGCTCACCGGCGGGGGTCACCTACGAGCAGTACTTC.

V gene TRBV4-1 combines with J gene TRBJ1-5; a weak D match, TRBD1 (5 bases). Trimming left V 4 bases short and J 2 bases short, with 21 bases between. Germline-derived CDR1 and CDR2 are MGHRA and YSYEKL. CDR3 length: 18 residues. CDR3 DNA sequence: TGCGCCAGCAGCCGTACAGAATCGGGGGTGGGCGGCAATCAGCCCCAGCATTTT. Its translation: CASSRTESGVGGNQPQHF.

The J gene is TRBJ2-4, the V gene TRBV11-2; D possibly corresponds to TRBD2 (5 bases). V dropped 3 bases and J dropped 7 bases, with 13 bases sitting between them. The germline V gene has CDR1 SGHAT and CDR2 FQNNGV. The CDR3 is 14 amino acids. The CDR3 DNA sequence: TGTGCCAGCAGCTTGGGAGTAACCGGGAACATTCAGTACTTC. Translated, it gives CASSLGVTGNIQYF.

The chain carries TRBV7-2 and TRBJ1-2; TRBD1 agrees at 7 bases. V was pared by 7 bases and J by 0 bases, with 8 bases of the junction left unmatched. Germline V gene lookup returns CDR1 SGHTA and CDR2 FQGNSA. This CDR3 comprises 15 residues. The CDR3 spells CASTPKGQPNYGYTF. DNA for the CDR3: TGTGCCAGCACCCCGAAGGGACAGCCTAACTATGGCTACACCTTC.

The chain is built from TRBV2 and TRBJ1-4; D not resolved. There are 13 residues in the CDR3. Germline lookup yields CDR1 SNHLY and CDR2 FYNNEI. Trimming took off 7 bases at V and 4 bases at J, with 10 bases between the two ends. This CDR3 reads CASKAQLNEKLFF. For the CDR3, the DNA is TGTGCCAGCAAGGCACAGCTTAATGAAAAACTGTTTTTT.

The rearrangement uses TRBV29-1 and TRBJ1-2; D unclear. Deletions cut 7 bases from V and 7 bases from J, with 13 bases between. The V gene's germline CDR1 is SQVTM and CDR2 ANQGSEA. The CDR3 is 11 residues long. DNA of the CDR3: TGCAGCGCCGATAGTAGTCGTGGCTACACCTTC. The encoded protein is CSADSSRGYTF.

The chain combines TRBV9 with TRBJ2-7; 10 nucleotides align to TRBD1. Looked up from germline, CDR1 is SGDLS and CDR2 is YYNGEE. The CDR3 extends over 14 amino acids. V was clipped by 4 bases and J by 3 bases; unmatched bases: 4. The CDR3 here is CASSLTGGFYEQYF. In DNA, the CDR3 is TGTGCCAGCAGCCTGACAGGGGGCTTCTACGAGCAGTACTTC.

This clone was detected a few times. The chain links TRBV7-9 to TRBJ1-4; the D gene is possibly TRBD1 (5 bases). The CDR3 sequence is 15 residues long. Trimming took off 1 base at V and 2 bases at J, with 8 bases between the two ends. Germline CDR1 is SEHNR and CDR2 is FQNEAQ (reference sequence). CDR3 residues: CASSLVEGTNEKLFF. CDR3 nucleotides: TGTGCCAGCAGCTTAGTGGAGGGGACTAATGAAAAACTGTTTTTT.

DNA for the CDR3: TGTGCCAGCAGCAGGGGGGGTTTTGAAGGGACCCAGTACTTC. Translating gives CASSRGGFEGTQYF. The chain couples TRBV11-2 to TRBJ2-5, with a possible D match to TRBD2 (7 bases). Deletions cut 5 bases from V and 7 bases from J, with 17 bases between. Germline CDR1 is SGHAT and CDR2 is FQNNGV. The CDR3 extends over 14 amino acids.

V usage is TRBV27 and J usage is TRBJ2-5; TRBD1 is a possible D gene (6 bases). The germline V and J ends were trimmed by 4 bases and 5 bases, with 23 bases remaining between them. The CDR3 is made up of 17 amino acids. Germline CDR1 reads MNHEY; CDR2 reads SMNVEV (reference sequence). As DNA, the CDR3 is TGTGCCAGCAGTTCTCTACAGGGCCTCGGATCAGGGGAGACCCAGTACTTC. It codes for CASSSLQGLGSGETQYF.

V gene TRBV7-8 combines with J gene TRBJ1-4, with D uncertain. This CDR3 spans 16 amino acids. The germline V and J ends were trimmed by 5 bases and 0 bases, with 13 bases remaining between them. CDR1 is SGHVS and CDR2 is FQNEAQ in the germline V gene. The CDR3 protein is CASSRVERATNEKLFF. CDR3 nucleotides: TGTGCCAGCAGCCGAGTGGAGAGGGCAACTAATGAAAAACTGTTTTTT.

For the CDR3, the DNA is TGTGCCAGCAGCCACGACAGCTATAATTCACCCCTCCACTTT. This translates into CASSHDSYNSPLHF. V is TRBV6-2 or TRBV6-3 and J is TRBJ1-6; possibly TRBD1 for D (5 bases). V was cut by 6 bases and J by 3 bases, with 9 bases left in between. This CDR3 is 14 amino acids long. From germline, CDR1 is MNHEY and CDR2 SVGEGT.

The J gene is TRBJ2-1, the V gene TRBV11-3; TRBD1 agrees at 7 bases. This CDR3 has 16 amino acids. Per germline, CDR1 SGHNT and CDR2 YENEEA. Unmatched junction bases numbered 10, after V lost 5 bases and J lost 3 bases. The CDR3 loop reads CASSAIGTVNYNEQFF. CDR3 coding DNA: TGTGCCAGCAGCGCGATAGGGACAGTCAACTACAATGAGCAGTTCTTC.

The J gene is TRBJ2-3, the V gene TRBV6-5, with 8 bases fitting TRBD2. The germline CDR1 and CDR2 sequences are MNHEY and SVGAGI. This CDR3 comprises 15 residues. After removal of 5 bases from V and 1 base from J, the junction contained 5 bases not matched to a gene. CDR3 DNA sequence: TGTGCCAGCAGTATCCGTAGCGGGGGCACAGATACGCAGTATTTT. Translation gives CASSIRSGGTDTQYF.

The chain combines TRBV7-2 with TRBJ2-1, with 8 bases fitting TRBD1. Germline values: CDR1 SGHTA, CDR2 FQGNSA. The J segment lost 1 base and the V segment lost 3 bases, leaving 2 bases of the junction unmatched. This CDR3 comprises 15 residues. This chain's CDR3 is CASSFQGASYNEQFF. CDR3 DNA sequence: TGTGCCAGCAGCTTCCAGGGGGCTTCCTACAATGAGCAGTTCTTC.

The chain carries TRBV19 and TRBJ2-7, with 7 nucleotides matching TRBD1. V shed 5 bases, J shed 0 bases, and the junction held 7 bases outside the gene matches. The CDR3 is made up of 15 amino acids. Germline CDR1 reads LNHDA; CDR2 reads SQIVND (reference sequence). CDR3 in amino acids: CASSLRTGLSYEQYF. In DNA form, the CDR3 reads TGTGCCAGTAGTTTACGGACAGGACTCTCCTACGAGCAGTACTTC.